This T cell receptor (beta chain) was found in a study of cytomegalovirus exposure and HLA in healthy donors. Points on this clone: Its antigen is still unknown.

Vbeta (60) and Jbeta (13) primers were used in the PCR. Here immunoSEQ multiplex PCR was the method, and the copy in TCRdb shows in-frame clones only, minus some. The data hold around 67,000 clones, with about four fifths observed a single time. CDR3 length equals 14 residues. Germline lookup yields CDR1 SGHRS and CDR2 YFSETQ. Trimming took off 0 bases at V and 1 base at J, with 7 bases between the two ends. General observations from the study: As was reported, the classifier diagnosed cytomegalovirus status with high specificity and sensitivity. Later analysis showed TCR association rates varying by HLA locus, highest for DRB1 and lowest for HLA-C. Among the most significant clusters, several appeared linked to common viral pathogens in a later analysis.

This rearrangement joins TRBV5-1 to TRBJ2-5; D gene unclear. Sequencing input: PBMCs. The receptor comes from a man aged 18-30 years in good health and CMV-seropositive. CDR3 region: CASSLVSSQETQYF. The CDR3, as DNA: TGCGCCAGCAGCTTGGTTAGCAGCCAAGAGACCCAGTACTTC. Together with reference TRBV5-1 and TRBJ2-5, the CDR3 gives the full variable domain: KAGVTQTPRYLIKTRGQQVTLSCSPISGHRSVSWYQQTPGQGLQFLFEYFSETQRNKGNFPGRFSGRQFSNSRSEMNVSTLELGDSALYLCASSLVSSQETQYFGPGTRLLVL.